This TCR beta chain stems from a study of shared clonotypes between healthy human individuals. Study in general: Each donor had three CD4 naive, three CD4 memory, two CD8 naive and one CD8 memory plate.

This CDR3 is built from 14 residues. Germline V gene data show CDR1 as SEHNR and CDR2 as FQNEAQ (reference sequence). Trimming took 3 bases from V and 5 from J; bases not matched to a gene: 6. Memory CD4+ cells were the fraction left after CD45RA+ naive selection. In the original analysis: ImmunoSEQ gave junction-only sequences without quality scores, so filtering differed. Profiled with immunoSEQ multiplex PCR; TCRdb holds only in-frame clones, not every one. That table supplies the V and J calls and clone size; D and trimming were determined from the DNA. The table has 2 million to 2.5 million clones, around 93% seen once.

The sequenced sample consisted of naive CD4+ T cells from PBMCs. Documented subset: CD45RA+ positively selected. The chain carries TRBV7-9 and TRBJ2-7, with TRBD1 matching over 8 bases. The clonotype was recovered from a man between 18 and 35 years old in good health. Some clones in this sample may be carry-over from other donors' samples. CDR3 residues: CASSFRDRPHEQYF. CDR3 sequence (DNA): TGTGCCAGCAGCTTCCGGGACAGGCCACACGAGCAGTACTTC. Complete variable domain (other parts from reference TRBV7-9 and TRBJ2-7): DTGVSQNPRHKITKRGQNVTFRCDPISEHNRLYWYRQTLGQGPEFLTYFQNEAQLEKSRLLSDRFSAERPKGSFSTLEIQRTEQGDSAMYLCASSFRDRPHEQYFGPGTRLTVT.